Each of the 26 T cell receptor beta chains below was sequenced from the same sample in a study of technical replicates of blood from several donors. The repertoire was sequenced with immunoSEQ multiplex PCR; TCRdb's copy has only in-frame clones and lacks some. This sample has 70,000 to 90,000 clones, with 94% found just once. The material sequenced was T cells isolated from PBMCs. The source of these receptors is a human donor in good health.

The V and J genes are TRBV6-5 and TRBJ1-5; no reliable D call. The CDR3 totals 13 residues. V was cut by 8 bases and J by 1 base, with 9 bases left in between. CDR1 is MNHEY and CDR2 is SVGAGI in the germline V gene. CDR3 amino acids: CASRGQSNQPQHF. The CDR3 DNA reads TGTGCCAGCCGAGGTCAGAGCAATCAGCCCCAGCATTTT.

This chain connects TRBV2 to TRBJ2-3, with 15 bases aligning to TRBD2. There are 15 residues in the CDR3. Looked up from germline, CDR1 is SNHLY and CDR2 is FYNNEI. Losses at the gene ends were 10 bases for V and 7 bases for J; bases not matched to a gene: 9. The CDR3 region has the DNA TGTGCCACCGCCGTCGGGACTAGCGGGGGGAATACGCAGTATTTT. Translated: CATAVGTSGGNTQYF.

This chain connects TRBV5-5 to TRBJ1-3; D is unresolved. With 4 bases removed from V and 2 bases from J, the gap between germline ends came to 19 bases. Germline V gives CDR1 SGHKS, CDR2 YYEKEE (reference sequence). This CDR3 contains 17 residues. In DNA, the CDR3 is TGTGCCAGCAGCCTAACCGTGACGGGAGGGACTGGAAACACCATATATTTT. Translation: CASSLTVTGGTGNTIYF.

The V gene is TRBV29-1, the J gene TRBJ1-2, with D perhaps matching TRBD1 (5 bases). CDR3 length: 11 residues. The V and J ends lost 5 bases and 4 bases respectively, with 8 bases between them. The germline V gene encodes CDR1 SQVTM and CDR2 ANQGSEA. The CDR3 here is CSVTGSYGYTF. The DNA of the CDR3 is TGCAGCGTTACAGGTTCCTATGGCTACACCTTC.

The chain is built from TRBV6-1 and TRBJ2-1; TRBD2 matches 9 bases. The CDR3 is made up of 15 amino acids. The junction had 6 bases not matched to a gene; V was cut back by 3 bases and J by 6 bases. Germline assignment: CDR1 MNHNS and CDR2 SASEGT. The CDR3 region is CASSDPRREGNEQFF. CDR3 DNA: TGTGCCAGCAGTGATCCAAGGCGGGAGGGCAATGAGCAGTTCTTC.

V gene TRBV5-1 combines with J gene TRBJ2-2; 7 bases are shared with TRBD2. Germline V CDR1 and CDR2: SGHRS, YFSETQ. The junction had 7 bases not matched to a gene; V was cut back by 4 bases and J by 1 base. The CDR3 length is 16 residues. The CDR3 bases are TGCGCCAGCAGCCCCATTCTAGCGGAGAACACCGGGGAGCTGTTTTTT. It encodes CASSPILAENTGELFF. Drawing the rest from reference TRBV5-1 and TRBJ2-2, the complete variable domain is KAGVTQTPRYLIKTRGQQVTLSCSPISGHRSVSWYQQTPGQGLQFLFEYFSETQRNKGNFPGRFSGRQFSNSRSEMNVSTLELGDSALYLCASSPILAENTGELFFGEGSRLTVL.

The chain uses TRBV4-3 and TRBJ2-1, with TRBD1 identical over 9 bases. Per germline, CDR1 LGHNA and CDR2 YSLEER. V trimming: 2 bases; J trimming: 4 bases; junction bases outside the gene matches: 9. The CDR3 runs to 17 residues. The CDR3 protein is CASSQFLPGQGYNEQFF. Here the CDR3 DNA reads TGCGCCAGCAGCCAATTCCTTCCGGGACAGGGATACAATGAGCAGTTCTTC.

The V gene is TRBV7-6, the J gene TRBJ2-1; 8 bases are a match to TRBD2. This CDR3 region has 15 residues. Looked up from germline, CDR1 is SGHVS and CDR2 is FNYEAQ. J was trimmed by 0 bases and V by 5 bases; bases with no gene match: 3. The CDR3 nucleotides read TGTGCCAGCAGCGCGAGCGGGAGCTCCTACAATGAGCAGTTCTTC. Protein: CASSASGSSYNEQFF.

The V gene is TRBV2, the J gene TRBJ1-2, with 7 bases lining up with TRBD1. Germline CDR1 reads SNHLY; CDR2 reads FYNNEI. The CDR3 covers 13 residues. The V gene end was trimmed by 1 base and the J gene end by 8 bases; junction bases not matched to a gene: 4. The CDR3, as DNA: TGTGCCAGCAGTGAAGACAGGGGTGGAGGCTACACCTTC. Translating gives CASSEDRGGGYTF.

The rearrangement joins TRBV19 to TRBJ1-2, with D unresolved. Trimming left V 5 bases short and J 4 bases short, with 14 bases between. The CDR3 is 14 residues long. From germline, CDR1 is LNHDA and CDR2 SQIVND (reference sequence). The CDR3 spells CASSSKEGIYGYTF. The DNA for the CDR3 is TGTGCCAGTAGTTCTAAAGAGGGAATCTATGGCTACACCTTC.

This chain connects TRBV29-1 to TRBJ2-5, with a tentative D call TRBD1 (6 bases). V lost 1 base to trimming and J lost 2 bases, with 8 bases between them. This CDR3 is built from 13 residues. Germline-derived CDR1 and CDR2 are SQVTM and ANQGSEA. CDR3 sequence: CSVEGQVQETQYF. The CDR3 DNA reads TGCAGCGTTGAAGGACAGGTTCAAGAGACCCAGTACTTC.

The chain couples TRBV5-1 to TRBJ1-5, with TRBD1 identical over 7 bases. The CDR3 spans 15 residues. The V gene's germline CDR1 is SGHRS and CDR2 YFSETQ. V dropped 4 bases and J dropped 1; count of bases not matched to a gene: 5. CDR3 residues: CASSPSGGSNQPQHF. The DNA of the CDR3 is TGCGCCAGCAGCCCATCAGGGGGGAGCAATCAGCCCCAGCATTTT.

The chain combines TRBV27 with TRBJ1-2; D is uncertain. The CDR3 covers 12 residues. Germline-derived CDR1 and CDR2 are MNHEY and SMNVEV (reference sequence). Trimming stripped 2 bases from V and 4 bases from J, with 5 bases between. CDR3 sequence: CASSLAGYGYTF. For the CDR3, the DNA is TGTGCCAGCAGTTTAGCAGGCTATGGCTACACCTTC.

The V call is TRBV5-6, the J call TRBJ1-3, with a tentative D call TRBD1 (5 bases). CDR1 and CDR2 (germline): SGHDT, YYEEEE. The CDR3 extends over 18 amino acids. V shed 1 base and J shed 0 bases, with 17 bases lying between them. CDR3 in amino acids: CASSLFGGGPSSGNTIYF. The CDR3, as DNA: TGTGCCAGCAGCTTGTTTGGGGGGGGTCCAAGCTCTGGAAACACCATATATTTT.

The rearrangement uses TRBV4-1 and TRBJ2-5, with D unresolved. V was clipped by 3 bases and J by 3 bases, with 8 bases between them. The CDR3 has 13 amino acids. The germline CDR1 and CDR2 sequences are MGHRA and YSYEKL. The CDR3, as DNA: TGCGCCAGCAGCCAGAGGATAGAAGAGACCCAGTACTTC. It translates to CASSQRIEETQYF.

The chain has TRBV18 and TRBJ1-1; D remains unclear. Germline V lookup: CDR1 KGHSH, CDR2 LQKENI. The length of the CDR3 is 15 residues. The V and J ends lost 5 bases and 1 base respectively, with 14 bases between them. The DNA of the CDR3 is TGTGCCAGCTCATCAAACTACATTGAGAACACTGAAGCTTTCTTT. This gives the protein CASSSNYIENTEAFF.

The chain recombines TRBV5-1 with TRBJ1-2; D not certain. Germline V gene data show CDR1 as SGHRS and CDR2 as YFSETQ. The CDR3 totals 13 residues. V dropped 4 bases and J dropped 5 bases, with 12 bases sitting between them. The CDR3 DNA sequence: TGCGCCAGCAGCCCGGTTTCCGGGTATGGCTACACCTTC. This codes for CASSPVSGYGYTF.

This clone has a handful of counts. This chain uses TRBV7-8 with TRBJ1-5; the D gene is possibly TRBD1 (6 bases). The CDR3 contains 14 residues. CDR1 is SGHVS and CDR2 is FQNEAQ in the germline V gene. Trimming cost V 6 bases and J 6 bases, with 15 bases left between them. CDR3 amino acids: CASRHAGESQPQHF. Written as DNA, the CDR3 is TGTGCCAGCAGACACGCAGGGGAATCTCAGCCCCAGCATTTT.

The chain joins TRBV28 to TRBJ1-2; D is possibly TRBD1 (5 bases). CDR1 and CDR2 (germline): MDHEN, SYDVKM. CDR3 length: 11 residues. Trimming took 8 bases from V and 8 from J, leaving 12 bases between them. CDR3 sequence reads: CASRGLEGYTF. In DNA form, the CDR3 reads TGTGCCAGCCGGGGACTAGAGGGCTACACCTTC.

This sequence joins TRBV6-6 and TRBJ2-7; 10 nucleotides agree with TRBD2. CDR1 MNHNY and CDR2 SVGAGI come from the germline V gene (reference sequence). This CDR3 spans 13 amino acids. The junction had 4 bases not matched to a gene; V was cut back by 6 bases and J by 5 bases. CDR3 sequence (DNA): TGTGCCAGCAGCGGGGGACTAGCGAACGAGCAGTACTTC. Protein product: CASSGGLANEQYF.

In this sample, this clone turned up once. This chain uses TRBV11-2 with TRBJ2-7, with 8 bases identical to TRBD1. V was pared by 4 bases and J by 7 bases, with 12 bases of the junction left unmatched. The CDR3 consists of 15 residues. CDR1 is SGHAT, CDR2 FQNNGV, per germline. The CDR3 loop reads CASSYELGQGGEQYF. The CDR3 coding sequence is TGTGCCAGCAGCTACGAATTAGGACAGGGTGGGGAGCAGTACTTC. Full variable domain (outside the CDR3, taken from reference TRBV11-2 and TRBJ2-7): EAGVAQSPRYKIIEKRQSVAFWCNPISGHATLYWYQQILGQGPKLLIQFQNNGVVDDSQLPKDRFSAERLKGVDSTLKIQPAKLEDSAVYLCASSYELGQGGEQYFGPGTRLTVT.

Comments on this clone: One end of the junction varies from germline; a read error may be responsible. Other DNA sequences in the same sample also yield this CDR3. The gene calls are TRBV6-1 and TRBJ1-5; D uncertain. This CDR3 comprises 15 residues. Germline loops: CDR1 MNHNS, CDR2 SASEGT. The CDR3 reads CASTSGFGNDQPQHF. CDR3 bases: TGTGCCAGCACTTCTGGTTTCGGGAACGATCAGCCTCAGCATTTT.

J is TRBJ2-5 and V is TRBV7-9; 7 bases match TRBD2. The V gene end was trimmed by 5 bases and the J gene end by 4 bases; junction bases not matched to a gene: 13. The length of the CDR3 is 16 residues. The germline CDR1 and CDR2 sequences are SEHNR and FQNEAQ (reference sequence). The CDR3 loop is CASSPSQAGLGETQYF. CDR3 DNA sequence: TGTGCCAGCAGCCCTAGCCAAGCGGGATTGGGAGAGACCCAGTACTTC.

CDR3 nucleotides: TGTGCCACTTCGACTCCCCGGGGAGGGGGCCAAGAGACCCAGTACTTC. It translates to CATSTPRGGGQETQYF. This sequence joins TRBV28 and TRBJ2-5; D perhaps matches TRBD2 (7 bases). This CDR3 has 16 residues. V dropped 10 bases and J dropped 1 base, with 22 bases sitting between them. CDR1 is MDHEN and CDR2 is SYDVKM in the germline V gene.

The chain carries TRBV4-2 and TRBJ2-5, with 8 bases lining up with TRBD2. This CDR3 has 13 amino acids. Germline values: CDR1 LGHNA, CDR2 YNFKEQ. Unmatched junction bases numbered 5, after V lost 4 bases and J lost 7 bases. CDR3 coding DNA: TGTGCCAGCAGCCTGGGACTAGATGGGACCCAGTACTTC. Its protein is CASSLGLDGTQYF.

The chain recombines TRBV5-1 with TRBJ1-2, with a weak D call TRBD1 (6 bases). Germline lookup yields CDR1 SGHRS and CDR2 YFSETQ. V lost 4 bases to trimming and J lost 3 bases, with 16 bases between them. The CDR3 totals 15 residues. The CDR3 sequence is CASSPQGLADYGYTF. CDR3 nucleotides: TGCGCCAGCAGCCCACAGGGCCTAGCGGACTATGGCTACACCTTC.